These 5 T cell receptor beta chains came from one sample sequenced in a study of beta chain features in type 1 diabetes. Isolated RNA was reverse transcribed in full, so expressed TCRB transcripts were sequenced. The repertoire was sequenced with immunoSEQ multiplex PCR; TCRdb's copy has only in-frame clones and lacks some. This table holds hundreds of thousands of clones, approximately 30% found once. The sequenced material came from naive CD4+ T cells from blood. The receptor source for this set is a young man in good health.

This clone was detected only once. In nucleotides, the CDR3 is TGTGCCACCAGCAGAGAGACTAGCGGCTACGAGCAGTACTTC. Protein sequence: CATSRETSGYEQYF. The rearrangement links TRBV15 to TRBJ2-7, with 9 bases fitting TRBD2. Germline trimming cut 0 bases from V and 3 bases from J; bases unmatched to any gene: 0. This CDR3 spans 14 amino acids. Germline V gives CDR1 LNHNV, CDR2 YYDKDF (reference sequence).

This sequence joins TRBV27 and TRBJ2-2; D uncertain. CDR3 length: 13 residues. V shed 7 bases and J shed 6 bases, with 12 bases lying between them. Germline-derived CDR1 and CDR2 are MNHEY and SMNVEV (reference sequence). CDR3 sequence reads: CASKRLMPGELFF. The DNA of the CDR3 is TGTGCCAGCAAGCGACTTATGCCCGGGGAGCTGTTTTTT.

This clone occurred a few times. This chain links TRBV4-3 with TRBJ2-3, with TRBD2 identical over 9 bases. The CDR3 is 15 residues long. Trimming at V came to 2 bases and at J to 2 bases, leaving 2 bases not matched to a gene. The V gene's germline CDR1 is LGHNA and CDR2 YSLEER. CDR3 in amino acids: CASSQSSGNTDTQYF. The CDR3 DNA reads as TGCGCCAGCAGCCAATCTAGCGGGAACACAGATACGCAGTATTTT.

Only a few counts were recorded for this clone. The rearrangement links TRBV9 to TRBJ2-7; D remains unclear. This CDR3 region has 15 residues. V was clipped by 4 bases and J by 0 bases, with 14 bases between them. Germline V lookup: CDR1 SGDLS, CDR2 YYNGEE. Here the CDR3 reads CASSLGPLSSYEQYF. The CDR3 DNA is TGTGCCAGCAGCTTGGGTCCCCTAAGCTCCTACGAGCAGTACTTC.

The chain uses TRBV10-3 and TRBJ2-5, with D perhaps matching TRBD2 (8 bases). Germline V gene lookup returns CDR1 ENHRY and CDR2 SYGVKD. V was trimmed by 6 bases and J by 1 base, leaving 21 bases between them. The CDR3 has 17 residues. The CDR3 nucleotides read TGTGCCATCAGGCCCGGGAGGGCCTCAGGGGGCCAAGAGACCCAGTACTTC. This gives the protein CAIRPGRASGGQETQYF.